The 11 T cell receptor beta chains below all came from one sample that was sequenced in a study of blood T cell repertoires in COVID-19. The assay was immunoSEQ multiplex PCR, and TCRdb's table has in-frame clones only and misses some. The sample holds some 430,000 clones; less than 95% are singletons and the top ten take about 0.63%. Sequencing was performed on PBMCs or T cells enriched from blood (not recorded which). The source is a man aged 18 to 30 who had recovered from COVID-19.

V gene TRBV6-2 or TRBV6-3 combines with J gene TRBJ2-2; 11 bases line up with TRBD2. Looked up from germline, CDR1 is MNHEY and CDR2 is SVGEGT. Trimming cost V 6 bases and J 6 bases; bases outside gene matches: 3. CDR3 length equals 14 residues. The CDR3 here is CASSLLAGAGELFF. For the CDR3, the DNA is TGTGCCAGCAGCCTACTAGCGGGGGCCGGGGAGCTGTTTTTT.

The V gene is TRBV28, the J gene TRBJ2-3; TRBD2 matches at 14 bases. V gave up 6 bases and J gave up 6 bases; unmatched junction bases: 8. Germline V gene data show CDR1 as MDHEN and CDR2 as SYDVKM. This CDR3 comprises 16 residues. The CDR3 DNA is TGTGCCAGCAGCTCCGGGACTAGCGGGAGCGGGGATACGCAGTATTTT. Amino acids: CASSSGTSGSGDTQYF. Full variable domain (remainder filled in from reference TRBV28 and TRBJ2-3): DVKVTQSSRYLVKRTGEKVFLECVQDMDHENMFWYRQDPGLGLRLIYFSYDVKMKEKGDIPEGYSVSREKKERFSLILESASTNQTSMYLCASSSGTSGSGDTQYFGPGTRLTVL.

The chain links TRBV7-2 to TRBJ2-7; possible D gene TRBD1, 5 bases. V was clipped by 3 bases and J by 1 base, with 16 bases between them. Germline lookup yields CDR1 SGHTA and CDR2 FQGNSA. The CDR3 contains 16 residues. Written as DNA, the CDR3 is TGTGCCAGCAGCTTCAGACAGAGTCATTATTCCTACGAGCAGTACTTC. Protein sequence: CASSFRQSHYSYEQYF.

The rearrangement joins TRBV2 to TRBJ2-7; 7 nucleotides line up with TRBD2. Looked up from germline, CDR1 is SNHLY and CDR2 is FYNNEI. This CDR3 is 15 amino acids long. Unmatched junction bases numbered 9, after V lost 4 bases and J lost 3 bases. In DNA form, the CDR3 reads TGTGCCAGCAGTGGGACTATTCGGGAGGACTACGAGCAGTACTTC. Translated, it gives CASSGTIREDYEQYF.

This rearrangement joins TRBV11-2 to TRBJ2-7; 7 positions match TRBD1. The J segment lost 1 base and the V segment lost 2 bases, leaving 8 bases of the junction unmatched. The CDR3 runs 16 residues. Germline V gene sequence: CDR1 SGHAT, CDR2 FQNNGV. CDR3 nucleotide sequence: TGTGCCAGCAGCTTAACCGGGACAGCAATATCCTACGAGCAGTACTTC. Its translation is CASSLTGTAISYEQYF.

V and J are TRBV5-1 and TRBJ2-7; 10 bases fit TRBD1. Trimming took 4 bases from V and 6 from J; bases not matched to a gene: 10. The CDR3 consists of 15 residues. Germline CDR1 SGHRS, CDR2 YFSETQ. The CDR3 here is CASSARQGASGEQYF. CDR3 DNA sequence: TGCGCCAGCAGCGCTCGACAGGGGGCGAGCGGCGAGCAGTACTTC.

The chain couples TRBV29-1 to TRBJ2-2, with D possibly TRBD1 on 6 matching bases. From germline, CDR1 is SQVTM and CDR2 ANQGSEA. The CDR3 loop spans 15 amino acids. V shed 4 bases and J shed 4 bases, with 16 bases lying between them. CDR3: CSVGLPGAGTGELFF. CDR3 bases: TGCAGCGTTGGTCTCCCAGGGGCGGGCACCGGGGAGCTGTTTTTT.

This clone came up once. The J gene is TRBJ2-7, the V gene TRBV29-1; a weak D match, TRBD2 (6 bases). CDR3 size: 13 residues. CDR1 and CDR2 (germline): SQVTM, ANQGSEA. V dropped 6 bases and J dropped 3 bases, with 15 bases sitting between them. CDR3 DNA sequence: TGCAGCGTCCGACTGGGGGGAGGCTACGAGCAGTACTTC. This encodes CSVRLGGGYEQYF.

This clone was detected only once. The chain links TRBV7-2 to TRBJ1-2, with D maybe TRBD1 (5 bases). The CDR3 is 15 residues long. In germline, CDR1 is SGHTA, CDR2 FQGNSA. Deletions cut 5 bases from V and 8 bases from J, with 21 bases between. The CDR3 coding sequence is TGTGCCAGCAGCCTCGGAGGAGGGGCCGCTAGGGGCTACACCTTC. Its protein product is CASSLGGGAARGYTF.

This rearrangement joins TRBV5-8 to TRBJ1-4; 7 bases agree with TRBD1. Germline V CDR1 and CDR2: SGHTS, YDEGEE. The ends lost 4 bases at V and 7 bases at J; junction bases unmatched: 10. This CDR3 region has 15 residues. The CDR3 nucleotides are TGTGCCAGCAGCCGCCGAGCGAGGGGGCCTGAAAAACTGTTTTTT. Encoded protein: CASSRRARGPEKLFF.

This clone turned up a few times. The chain combines TRBV11-3 with TRBJ1-2; TRBD1 matches 7 bases. CDR1 is SGHNT, CDR2 YENEEA, per germline. The CDR3 has 13 residues. V shed 8 bases and J 4 bases; nucleotides not matched to a gene: 7. The CDR3: CASGKTGFYGYTF. The CDR3 DNA reads as TGTGCCAGCGGGAAGACAGGGTTCTATGGCTACACCTTC. Supplemented by reference TRBV11-3 and TRBJ1-2, the full variable domain reads EAGVVQSPRYKIIEKKQPVAFWCNPISGHNTLYWYLQNLGQGPELLIRYENEEAVDDSQLPKDRFSAERLKGVDSTLKIQPAELGDSAVYLCASGKTGFYGYTFGSGTRLTVV.